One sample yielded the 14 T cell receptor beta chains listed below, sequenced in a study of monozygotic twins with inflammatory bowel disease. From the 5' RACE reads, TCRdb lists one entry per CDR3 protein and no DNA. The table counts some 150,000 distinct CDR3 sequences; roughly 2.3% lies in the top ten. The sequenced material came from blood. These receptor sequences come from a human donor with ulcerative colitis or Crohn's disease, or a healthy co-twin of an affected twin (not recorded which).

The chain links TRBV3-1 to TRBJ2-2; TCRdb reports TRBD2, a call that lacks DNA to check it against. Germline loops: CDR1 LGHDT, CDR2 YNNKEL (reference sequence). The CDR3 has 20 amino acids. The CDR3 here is CASSQENGAGISWGSGELFF.

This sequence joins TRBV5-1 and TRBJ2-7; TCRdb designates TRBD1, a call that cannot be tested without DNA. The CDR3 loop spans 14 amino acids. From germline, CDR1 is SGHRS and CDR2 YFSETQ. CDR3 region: CASSFRDSNYEQYF. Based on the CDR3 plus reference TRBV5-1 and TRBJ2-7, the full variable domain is KAGVTQTPRYLIKTRGQQVTLSCSPISGHRSVSWYQQTPGQGLQFLFEYFSETQRNKGNFPGRFSGRQFSNSRSEMNVSTLELGDSALYLCASSFRDSNYEQYFGPGTRLTVT.

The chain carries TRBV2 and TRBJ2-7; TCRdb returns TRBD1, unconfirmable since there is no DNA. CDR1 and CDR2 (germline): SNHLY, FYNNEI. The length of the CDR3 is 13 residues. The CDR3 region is CASGRQGVYEQYF.

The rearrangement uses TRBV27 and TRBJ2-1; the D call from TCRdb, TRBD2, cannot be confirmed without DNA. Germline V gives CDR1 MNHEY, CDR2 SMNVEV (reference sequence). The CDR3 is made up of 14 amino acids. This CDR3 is CASRPGLSFPEQFF.

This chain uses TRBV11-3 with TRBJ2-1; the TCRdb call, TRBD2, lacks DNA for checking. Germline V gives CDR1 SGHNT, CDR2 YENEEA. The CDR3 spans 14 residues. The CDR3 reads CASSPGLAAEEQFF.

CDR3 residues: CASSLDNYGYTF. The V and J genes are TRBV7-2 and TRBJ1-2. CDR3 size: 12 residues. The germline V gene has CDR1 SGHTA and CDR2 FQGNSA.

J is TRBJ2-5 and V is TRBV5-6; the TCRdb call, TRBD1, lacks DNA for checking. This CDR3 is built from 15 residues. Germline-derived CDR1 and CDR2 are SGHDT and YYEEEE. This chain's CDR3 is CASSLVGTVEETQYF.

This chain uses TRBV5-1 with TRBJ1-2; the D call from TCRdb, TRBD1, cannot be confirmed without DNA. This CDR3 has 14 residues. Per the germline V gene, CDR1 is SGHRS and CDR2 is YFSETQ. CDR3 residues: CASRPGQGASGYTF.

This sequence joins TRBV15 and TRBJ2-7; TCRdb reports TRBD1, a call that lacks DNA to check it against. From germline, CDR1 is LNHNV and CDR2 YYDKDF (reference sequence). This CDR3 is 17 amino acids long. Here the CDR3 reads CATSRDSGARIVYEQYF.

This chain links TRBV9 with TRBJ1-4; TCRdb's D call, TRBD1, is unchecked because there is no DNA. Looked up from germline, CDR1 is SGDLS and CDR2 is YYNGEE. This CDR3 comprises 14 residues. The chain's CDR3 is CASSVDSENEKLFF.

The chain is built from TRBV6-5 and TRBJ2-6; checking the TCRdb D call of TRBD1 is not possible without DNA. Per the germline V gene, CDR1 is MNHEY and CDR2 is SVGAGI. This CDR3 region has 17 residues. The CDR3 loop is CASSYGTGISGANVLTF.

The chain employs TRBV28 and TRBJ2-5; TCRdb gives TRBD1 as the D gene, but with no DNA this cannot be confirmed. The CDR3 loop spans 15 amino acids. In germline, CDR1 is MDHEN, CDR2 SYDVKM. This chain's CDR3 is CASSQPQGSQETQYF.

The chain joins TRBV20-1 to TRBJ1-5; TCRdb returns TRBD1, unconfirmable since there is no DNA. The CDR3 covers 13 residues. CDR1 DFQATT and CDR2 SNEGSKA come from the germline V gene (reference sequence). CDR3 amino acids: CSAKGAPNQPQHF.

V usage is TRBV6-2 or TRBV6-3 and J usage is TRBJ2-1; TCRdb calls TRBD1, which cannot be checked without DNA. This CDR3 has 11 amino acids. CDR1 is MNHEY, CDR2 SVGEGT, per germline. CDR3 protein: CASSWRAEQFF.